This T cell receptor beta chain was recorded in a study of OX40 agonist ivuxolimab in advanced cancers. As for the study in general: Patients received ivuxolimab, an intravenous treatment, every 2 weeks at 0.01 to 10 mg/kg.

Study conclusions and caveats: CD8+ T cells averaged more expanded clones than CD4+.

About this clone: Its antigen is still unknown.

Looked up from germline, CDR1 is MNHEY and CDR2 is SMNVEV (reference sequence). With V trimmed by 4 bases and J by 8 bases, 9 bases remained unmatched. The CDR3 loop spans 15 amino acids. At baseline, cycle 4 day 1, and cycle 7 day 1, blood was sampled. Libraries were prepared by immunoSEQ multiplex PCR; TCRdb keeps only in-frame clonotypes and omits some of them. The table records approximately 69,000 clones, just under 95% of them present only once. The source of this sequence is an adult with an advanced solid tumor such as melanoma, head and neck, liver or kidney cancer. The chain uses TRBV27 and TRBJ1-4, with 8 bases fitting TRBD1. Sample: CD4+ or CD8+ T cells sorted from blood, taken in a trial of the OX40 agonist ivuxolimab. The DNA for the CDR3 is TGTGCCAGCAGTTCGATTGGACAGGGAGGAGAAAAACTGTTTTTT. Amino acids: CASSSIGQGGEKLFF.